The present T cell receptor beta chain was sequenced within a study of T cells expressing NK-cell markers. Findings and caveats of the study: Roughly six donors had dominant NKG2C+ clonotypes that comprised about 1.0-8% of their CD8+ T cells.

With regard to this clonotype: What it recognizes is unknown.

Beta-chain TCR cDNA was generated via 5'RACE template switching with UMIs. TCRdb reanalyzed the 5' RACE reads and collapses them to one entry per CDR3 protein, without DNA. This listing includes roughly 390,000 distinct CDR3 sequences. The CDR3 contains 15 residues. Looked up from germline, CDR1 is SEHNR and CDR2 is FQNEAQ (reference sequence). Sequencing was performed on blood T cells: a sorted CD56 or NKG2C T cell subset, CD4+ or CD8+ T cells, or bulk PBMC T cells (not recorded which). This chain joins TRBV7-9 and TRBJ2-7; TCRdb names TRBD1, which stays unverified in the absence of DNA. The sequence came from a man aged 18-75 years in good health. The CDR3 loop is CASSRTGAGAYEQYF.